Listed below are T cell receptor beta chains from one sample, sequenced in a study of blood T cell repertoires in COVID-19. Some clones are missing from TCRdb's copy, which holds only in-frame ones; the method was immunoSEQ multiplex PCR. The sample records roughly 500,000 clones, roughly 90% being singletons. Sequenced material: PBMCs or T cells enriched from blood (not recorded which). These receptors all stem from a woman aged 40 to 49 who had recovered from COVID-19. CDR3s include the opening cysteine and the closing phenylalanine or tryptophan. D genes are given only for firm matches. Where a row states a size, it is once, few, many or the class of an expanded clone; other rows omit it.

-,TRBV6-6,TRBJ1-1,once,TGTGCCAGCAGCTCAGGCGAAAACACTGAAGCTTTCTTT,CASSSGENTEAFF
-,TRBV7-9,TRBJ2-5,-,TGTGCCAGCAGCCGCTCCTTCGGGGAGAGGCAAGAGACCCAGTACTTC,CASSRSFGERQETQYF
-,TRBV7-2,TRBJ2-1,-,TGTGCCAGCTTGAAACCGGGACTTATATACAATGAGCAGTTCTTC,CASLKPGLIYNEQFF
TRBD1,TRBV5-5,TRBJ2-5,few,TGTGCCAGCAGCTGGTACGGGGACAGCAAAGAGACCCAGTACTTC,CASSWYGDSKETQYF
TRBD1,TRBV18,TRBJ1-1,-,TGTGCCAGCTCGTTGGGACAGGGATCGAACACTGAAGCTTTCTTT,CASSLGQGSNTEAFF
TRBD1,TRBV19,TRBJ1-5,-,TGTGCCAGTAACCAAGACAGGGAAAATGATCAGCCCCAGCATTTT,CASNQDRENDQPQHF
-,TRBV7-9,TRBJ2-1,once,TGTGCCACCGGACGGGACTGGGACTACAATGAGCAGTTCTTC,CATGRDWDYNEQFF
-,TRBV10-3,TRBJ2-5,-,TGTGCCATCAGTGAGTACAGAGAAGAGACCCAGTACTTC,CAISEYREETQYF
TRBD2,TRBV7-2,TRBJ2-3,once,TGTGCCAGCAGCATTACTAGCGGTAGCACAGATACGCAGTATTTT,CASSITSGSTDTQYF
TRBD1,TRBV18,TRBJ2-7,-,TGTGCCAGCTCACCTCCGAGACAGGGGGTGGTGGAAGAGCAGTACTTC,CASSPPRQGVVEEQYF
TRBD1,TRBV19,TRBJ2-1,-,TGTGCCAGTAGTATTTGGGACAGTCGGGGTGAGCAGTTCTTC,CASSIWDSRGEQFF
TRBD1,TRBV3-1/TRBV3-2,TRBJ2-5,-,TGTGCCAGCAGCACCGGGGGACAGGGGGAACAAGAGACCCAGTACTTC,CASSTGGQGEQETQYF
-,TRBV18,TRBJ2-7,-,TGTGCCAGCTCACCCTCTAGCTCCTACGAGCAGTACTTC,CASSPSSSYEQYF